This T cell receptor (beta chain) was obtained from a study of radiation and T cells in renal cell carcinoma (dated by TCRdb to 2018 to 2021). Notes on the research overall: In total, approximately 51 samples, comprising approximately 26 tumors and roughly 27 peripheral blood samples, were subjected to TCR beta sequencing. Across all 50 or so samples, under 5,000,000 unique CDR3 nucleotide sequences encoding about 2.4 million unique CDR3 amino acid sequences were identified. The final blood draw took place at 4 weeks after radiation, the same time as nephrectomy. Broad study findings and their caveats: Top tumor clonotypes rose in blood from baseline to 2 weeks post-radiation, then contracted by 4 weeks, suggesting transient expansion of tumor-resident clones. Effects of radiation dose or scheduling on the TCR repertoire could not be addressed with the single-armed trial design. No pretreatment tumor biopsies were available, so the baseline intratumoral presence of clonotypes could not be determined. Blood repertoire dynamics were not followed beyond 4 weeks after treatment.

The immunoSEQ kit was used, according to the manufacturer's recommendations, to generate TCR beta libraries from genomic DNA. To prepare libraries, a first multiplex PCR with proprietary primers was run, followed by a second PCR that added unique barcodes, and a bead cleanup was done after each round. A kit-provided positive control reaction and a negative control reaction were included in every sample batch. The final libraries were assessed on an Agilent 4200 TapeStation D1000 ScreenTape, pooled by volume, and quantified by qPCR. Sequencing was performed on an Illumina NextSeq500 with a MidOutput 150-cycle cartridge, and 156 Read1 and 15 Index1 cycles were run with kit custom primers. The pooled library was loaded at 0.95 to 1 pM with around 20% PhiX control spiked in. Regarding the original processing steps: Vendor-processed data were analyzed in R, and a clonotype was defined as all T cells sharing the same CDR3 nucleotide sequence. For clone abundance analyses, frequencies were normalized to the 10,000 most abundant clones in each sample. Public T cell clones, which averaged fewer than five per sample, were removed prior to analysis. Tumor-enriched and baseline blood-enriched clonotypes were defined by at least a 32-fold difference in abundance between compartments. Clonotypes expanded or contracted between blood time points were identified with a beta-binomial differential abundance model. Similarity between tumor and blood repertoires was quantified using the Baroni-Urbani and Buser coefficient, and groups were compared with two-tailed Wilcoxon tests in R. The clones in this table, taken by TCRdb from immuneACCESS, are in-frame only. Not every clone is retained; where verified, under half of the shortfall comes from an unresolved V gene, and the cause of the rest is unknown. V, J and clone size are taken as reported in that table, and D and trimming were inferred from the DNA itself. The sample records around 99,000 clones, around 84% of which are singletons. The biggest ten clones account for approximately 7.2% of the sample.

The CDR3, cysteine through phenylalanine, is 16 amino acids long. CDR3 DNA is the only sequence kept; it has 48 bases, read in frame from the first base. The germline V gene sets CDR1 to SGDLS and CDR2 to YYNGEE. From V the trimming removes 4 bases and from J it removes 1 base, while the gene matches leave 10 bases of the junction unaccounted for. Notes on this clone: The target of this receptor is not known. Nothing much larger sits one base from this clone, and base qualities are not available.

Reading the label with the study, this specimen's time point is: blood 4 weeks post-SBRT, at nephrectomy. Explained via the paper, the treatment or condition label denotes: 15 Gy SBRT to primary tumor, nephrectomy 4 weeks later. The samples were drawn from a clinical trial, where primary renal cell carcinomas were treated with 15 Gy of stereotactic body radiation therapy and then removed by nephrectomy 4 weeks afterward. To track tumor-enriched clonotypes, serial peripheral blood was sampled from radiation-treated patients at baseline and at 2 weeks and 4 weeks after SBRT. All patients had renal cell carcinoma with clear cell pathology. Genomic DNA for TCR sequencing was prepared using the QIAamp DNA Blood Mini Kit (Qiagen). Only samples passing all quality control checks were included in the analyses.

This chain joins TRBV9 to TRBJ2-7, and 8 bases in between align with TRBD2. The receptor comes from a man aged 60 to 69 with renal cell carcinoma. The sequencing used blood, collected from a patient whose treatment included radiotherapy and nephrectomy. The bases read TGTGCCAGCAGCCCCGTGGGGGCGGGGGGATCCTACGAGCAGTACTTC. This encodes CASSPVGAGGSYEQYF.